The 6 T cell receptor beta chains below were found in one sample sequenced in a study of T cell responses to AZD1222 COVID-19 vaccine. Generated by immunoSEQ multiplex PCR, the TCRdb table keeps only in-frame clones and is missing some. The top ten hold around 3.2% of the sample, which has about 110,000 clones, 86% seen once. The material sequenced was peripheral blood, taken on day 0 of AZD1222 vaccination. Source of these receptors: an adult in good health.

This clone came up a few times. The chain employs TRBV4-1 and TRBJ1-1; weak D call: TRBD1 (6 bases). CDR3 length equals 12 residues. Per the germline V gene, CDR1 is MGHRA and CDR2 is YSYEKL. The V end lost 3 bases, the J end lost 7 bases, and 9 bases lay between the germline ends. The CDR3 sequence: CASSQIQGEAFF. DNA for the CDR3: TGCGCCAGCAGCCAGATACAGGGTGAAGCTTTCTTT.

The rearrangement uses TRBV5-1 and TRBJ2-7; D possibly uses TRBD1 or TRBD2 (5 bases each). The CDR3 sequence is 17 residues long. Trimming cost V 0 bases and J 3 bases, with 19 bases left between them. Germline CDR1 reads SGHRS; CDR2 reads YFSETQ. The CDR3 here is CASSLEGGDLRRYEQYF. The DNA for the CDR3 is TGCGCCAGCAGCTTGGAGGGTGGGGACCTCAGACGCTACGAGCAGTACTTC.

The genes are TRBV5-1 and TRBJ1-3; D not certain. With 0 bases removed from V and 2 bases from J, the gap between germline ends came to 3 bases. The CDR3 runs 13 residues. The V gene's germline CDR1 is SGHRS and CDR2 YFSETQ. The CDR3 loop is CASSLEPGNTIYF. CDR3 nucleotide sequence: TGCGCCAGCAGCTTGGAGCCTGGAAACACCATATATTTT. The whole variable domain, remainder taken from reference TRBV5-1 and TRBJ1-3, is KAGVTQTPRYLIKTRGQQVTLSCSPISGHRSVSWYQQTPGQGLQFLFEYFSETQRNKGNFPGRFSGRQFSNSRSEMNVSTLELGDSALYLCASSLEPGNTIYFGEGSWLTVV.

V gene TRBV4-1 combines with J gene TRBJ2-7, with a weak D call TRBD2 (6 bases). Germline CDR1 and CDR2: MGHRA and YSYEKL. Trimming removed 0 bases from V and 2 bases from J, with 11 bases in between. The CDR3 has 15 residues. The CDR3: CASSQDVGLTYEQYF. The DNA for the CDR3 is TGCGCCAGCAGCCAAGATGTCGGACTAACCTACGAGCAGTACTTC.

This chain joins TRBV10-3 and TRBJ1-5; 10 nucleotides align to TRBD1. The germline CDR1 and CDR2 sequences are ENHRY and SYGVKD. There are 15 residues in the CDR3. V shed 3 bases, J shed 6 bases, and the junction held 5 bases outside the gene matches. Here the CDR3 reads CAISDPGQGFQPQHF. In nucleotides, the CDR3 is TGTGCCATCAGTGACCCGGGACAGGGGTTTCAGCCCCAGCATTTT.

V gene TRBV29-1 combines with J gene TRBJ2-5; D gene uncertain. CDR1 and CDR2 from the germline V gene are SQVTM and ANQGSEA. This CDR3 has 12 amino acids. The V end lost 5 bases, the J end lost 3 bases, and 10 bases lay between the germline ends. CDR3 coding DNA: TGCAGCGTTCAATTAGCAGAAGAGACCCAGTACTTC. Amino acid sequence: CSVQLAEETQYF.